Listed here are 6 T cell receptor beta chains from one sample, sequenced in a study of response to subunit inactivated influenza vaccine. MiXCR was run by TCRdb on the RT-PCR reads, yielding one entry per CDR3 protein. The sample shows more than 400,000 distinct CDR3 sequences, 10% to 11% of them seen only once. The sequencing here drew on PBMCs from blood, taken roughly 48 days after vaccination. The receptor set was obtained from a man aged 45 to 65 who received an inactivated influenza vaccine.

This clonotype was found a few times. This chain joins TRBV10-3 and TRBJ2-1; 11 nucleotides match TRBD2. This CDR3 spans 14 amino acids. Unmatched junction bases numbered 4, after V lost 6 bases and J lost 6 bases. Germline-derived CDR1 and CDR2 are ENHRY and SYGVKD. DNA of the CDR3: TGTGCCATCAGAGCCGGGACTAGCGGCAATGAGCAGTTCTTC. It yields the protein CAIRAGTSGNEQFF.

This clonotype has a count of ten or more. The chain recombines TRBV20-1 with TRBJ2-7, with D perhaps matching TRBD1 (6 bases). V lost 3 bases, J lost 1 base, and 10 bases lay in between. The V gene's germline CDR1 is DFQATT and CDR2 SNEGSKA (reference sequence). The CDR3 runs to 13 residues. The CDR3 spells CSASPRGSYEQYF. As DNA, the CDR3 is TGCAGTGCTAGCCCCAGGGGATCCTACGAGCAGTACTTC.

This clonotype was counted only a few times. This chain uses TRBV10-2 with TRBJ2-2; 11 nucleotides agree with TRBD2. This CDR3 region has 17 residues. V lost 7 bases to trimming and J lost 3 bases; unmatched junction nucleotides: 10. The germline V gene encodes CDR1 WSHSY and CDR2 SAAADI. Written as DNA, the CDR3 is TGCGCCAGCAACTCCGGGACTAGCGGTATTTACACCGGGGAGCTGTTTTTT. Residues: CASNSGTSGIYTGELFF.

This clonotype has more than one count but fewer than ten. The CDR3 DNA reads TGTGCCAGCAGTCGACTCGGGACGCACCGCACCTCTAACTATGGCTACACCTTC. It is translated as CASSRLGTHRTSNYGYTF. V usage is TRBV6-4 and J usage is TRBJ1-2, with D perhaps TRBD1 (5 bases). This CDR3 is built from 18 residues. The V end lost 5 bases, the J end lost 0 bases, and 22 bases lay between the germline ends. The germline CDR1 and CDR2 sequences are MRHNA and SNTAGT.

This clonotype was seen more than once but under ten times. The rearrangement uses TRBV7-9 and TRBJ2-3, with 7 bases matching TRBD1. Trimming removed 6 bases from V and 5 bases from J; junction bases left unmatched: 5. Germline assignment: CDR1 SEHNR and CDR2 FQNEAQ (reference sequence). CDR3 length equals 13 residues. This CDR3 reads CASRLTGRDTQYF. The CDR3 bases are TGTGCCAGCAGGTTGACAGGGAGAGATACGCAGTATTTT.

This clonotype was counted a few times. The chain uses TRBV27 and TRBJ1-5; TRBD1 agrees at 7 bases. With V trimmed by 6 bases and J by 2 bases, 7 bases remained unmatched. Germline V gene sequence: CDR1 MNHEY, CDR2 SMNVEV (reference sequence). The CDR3 sequence is 15 residues long. The CDR3 region is CASSTYRGRNQPQHF. The CDR3 nucleotides read TGTGCCAGCAGCACATACAGGGGTCGCAATCAGCCCCAGCATTTT.